The T cell receptor (beta chain) under discussion was sequenced for a study of blood T cell repertoires in COVID-19. In the study overall: The United States, Italy and Spain were the sources of the acute and convalescent COVID-19 samples. Nucleic acid was either cDNA or gDNA, and it came from T cells, B-cell-depleted T cells, or PBMCs.

With V trimmed by 1 base and J by 14 bases, 7 bases remained unmatched. Germline assignment: CDR1 MGHRA and CDR2 YSYEKL. The CDR3 sequence is 15 residues long. Sequenced by immunoSEQ multiplex PCR; TCRdb stores in-frame clones only, minus some. The sample records roughly 69,000 clones, roughly 89% being singletons. Sequenced material: peripheral blood. This sequence was found in a man aged 50 to 59 with acute or convalescent COVID-19. This chain connects TRBV4-1 to TRBJ2-1; 14 nucleotides align to TRBD2. CDR3 sequence reads: CASSQVGLAGDLEFF. The CDR3 region has the DNA TGCGCCAGCAGCCAAGTGGGACTAGCGGGAGACCTTGAGTTCTTC.